A selection of T cell receptor beta chains follows, all from one sample in a study of blood T cell repertoires in COVID-19. TCRdb's table, derived via immunoSEQ multiplex PCR, lists solely in-frame clones and lacks some. There are about 160,000 clones in the sample; 85% to 95% occur only once, and around 2% lies in the top ten. Source material: peripheral blood. The receptors derive from a woman aged 55-70 years with COVID-19, enrolled during active disease. Both conserved end residues are part of each CDR3. A D gene is named only where the DNA matches it firmly. Size is stated for part of the rows, as once, few or many counts, or as a class when the clone is expanded.

J	V	size	D	DNA	CDR3
TRBJ1-5	TRBV11-2	once	.	TGTGCCAGCAGCGACAACTGGGGAGGGAAGGCGGGTCAGCCCCAGCATTTT	CASSDNWGGKAGQPQHF
TRBJ1-1	TRBV30	.	TRBD1	TGTGCCTGGAGGACAGGGCACGCTGAAGCTTTCTTT	CAWRTGHAEAFF
TRBJ1-1	TRBV2	.	.	TGTGCCAGCGGTACAGTCACTGAAGCTTTCTTT	CASGTVTEAFF
TRBJ1-2	TRBV6-1	.	.	TGTGCCAGCAGTGAGCGGACAGCCGACCAATTC	CASSERTADQF
TRBJ1-5	TRBV7-9	.	.	TGTGCCAGCAGCTTAGGACTCGGGAGCAATCAGCCCCAGCATTTT	CASSLGLGSNQPQHF
TRBJ1-2	TRBV5-6	.	TRBD1	TGTGCCAGCAGCTTCCGGGACAGGGGGTATTATGGCTACACCTTC	CASSFRDRGYYGYTF
TRBJ1-4	TRBV7-8	once	.	TGTGCCAGCAGCTCCAACCCCAGGGGCGAAGGCGAAAAACTGTTTTTT	CASSSNPRGEGEKLFF
TRBJ1-3	TRBV5-1	.	.	TGCGCCAGCAGCAGTACGGGGAGCTCTGGAAACACCATATATTTT	CASSSTGSSGNTIYF
TRBJ1-4	TRBV11-2	once	TRBD1	TGTGCCAGCAGCTTGCTGACAGGGGATATCGGAAAACTGTTTTTT	CASSLLTGDIGKLFF
TRBJ2-5	TRBV7-3	.	TRBD1	TGTGCCAGCAGCTTAGGGACAGGGGGAGAGACCCAGTACTTC	CASSLGTGGETQYF
TRBJ2-7	TRBV5-4	.	TRBD1	TGTGCCAGCAGCCCCACCCGGGACAGGAGCTACGAGCAGTACTTC	CASSPTRDRSYEQYF
TRBJ1-1	TRBV18	.	.	TGTGCCAGCTCACCGGGGCAAGGGGTTGGAAGGGGCACTGAAGCTTTCTTT	CASSPGQGVGRGTEAFF
TRBJ1-2	TRBV5-8	.	.	TGTGCCAGCAGCTTGTGGGACAACGCCTATGGCTACACCTTC	CASSLWDNAYGYTF
TRBJ1-1	TRBV29-1	.	.	TGCAGCGTTCACAAGGGGGGGGCTTCTGAAGCTTTCTTT	CSVHKGGASEAFF
TRBJ2-2	TRBV11-1	.	.	TGTGCCAGCAGCTTTGTCCAGGGGTTCGGGGAGCTGTTTTTT	CASSFVQGFGELFF
TRBJ2-5	TRBV3-1/TRBV3-2	.	.	TGTGCCAGCAGCCAAGATCGGGGTGGGGAGACCCAGTACTTC	CASSQDRGGETQYF
TRBJ1-5	TRBV10-3	few	TRBD1	TGTGCCATCAGTGAGTCGTCCTGGGACAGGGCGGGCGGTTGTCAGCCCCAGCATTTT	CAISESSWDRAGGCQPQHF
TRBJ2-2	TRBV5-3	few	.	TGTGCCAGAAGCTGGACAGTTTACACCGGGGAGCTGTTTTTT	CARSWTVYTGELFF
TRBJ2-1	TRBV11-3	.	TRBD1	TGTGCCAGCAGCTTAGAGGGACAGGGTATCTCCTACAATGAGCAGTTCTTC	CASSLEGQGISYNEQFF
TRBJ2-3	TRBV5-1	.	TRBD2	TGCGCCAGCAGCCCCGGGACTAACACAGATACGCAGTATTTT	CASSPGTNTDTQYF
TRBJ2-1	TRBV24-1	.	TRBD1	TGTGCCACCAGTGATTCGGGACAGGGGGACAATGAGCAGTTCTTC	CATSDSGQGDNEQFF
TRBJ2-1	TRBV2	few	.	TGTGCCAGCAGTGGCTCGGGTAGGACTTACAATGAGCAGTTCTTC	CASSGSGRTYNEQFF
TRBJ1-5	TRBV7-2	.	TRBD1	TGTGCCAGCAGCTATAAAACAGGGGTCGTCAATCAGCCCCAGCATTTT	CASSYKTGVVNQPQHF
TRBJ1-2	TRBV19	.	TRBD1	TGTGCCAGTAAGAAGGGACAGCTATATGGCTACACCTTC	CASKKGQLYGYTF
TRBJ1-2	TRBV19	.	TRBD1	TGTGCCAGCAACCCCGAGACAGGGCGAGGCTACACCTTC	CASNPETGRGYTF
TRBJ1-2	TRBV6-2/TRBV6-3	once	.	TGTGCCAGCAGTTACTCGGGGACAACAAACTATGGCTACACCTTC	CASSYSGTTNYGYTF
TRBJ2-1	TRBV15	once	.	TGTGCCACCAGCAGAGATTTGCGGAGTCGGTACAATGAGCAGTTCTTC	CATSRDLRSRYNEQFF
TRBJ1-1	TRBV7-2	.	TRBD1	TGTGCCAGCAGCCCAGGACAGGGTTCGGTCGGCACTGAAGCTTTCTTT	CASSPGQGSVGTEAFF
TRBJ1-5	TRBV7-2	.	.	TGTGCCAGCAGCATAGCAGGGGATCCGGGTCAGCCCCAGCATTTT	CASSIAGDPGQPQHF
TRBJ1-2	TRBV5-4	.	TRBD1	TGTGCCAGCAGCTCGGGACAGCGCGAATACTATGGCTACACCTTC	CASSSGQREYYGYTF
TRBJ1-5	TRBV18	.	TRBD1	TGTGCCAGCTCCCAAGGACAGGGACCAAATCAGCCCCAGCATTTT	CASSQGQGPNQPQHF
TRBJ1-1	TRBV6-6	once	.	TGTGCCAGCAGTGAGGATGGCACTGAAGCTTTCTTT	CASSEDGTEAFF
TRBJ1-2	TRBV18	.	TRBD1	TGTGCCAGCTCACCCCAGACAGGGCGCTATGGCTACACCTTC	CASSPQTGRYGYTF
TRBJ2-2	TRBV9	once	.	TGTGCCAGCAGCGGAAGACAAGCCGCCGGGGAGCTGTTTTTT	CASSGRQAAGELFF
TRBJ2-1	TRBV6-4	.	TRBD2	TGTGCCAGCCGACCTAGCGGGGAGTACAATGAGCAGTTCTTC	CASRPSGEYNEQFF
TRBJ2-1	TRBV19	.	TRBD1	TGTGCCAGTAGTATAGGGGACAGGGGACGGGATGAGCAGTTCTTC	CASSIGDRGRDEQFF
TRBJ2-3	TRBV9	few	TRBD1	TGTGCCAGCAGCGTAGAGGGACAGCGCACAGATACGCAGTATTTT	CASSVEGQRTDTQYF
TRBJ1-5	TRBV9	.	TRBD1	TGTGCCAGCAGCGTCGGACAGGGCGGCAATCAGCCCCAGCATTTT	CASSVGQGGNQPQHF
TRBJ1-6	TRBV2	.	.	TGTGCCAGCACCCCAGTCCGGCAGGGCGCCTCACCCCTCCACTTT	CASTPVRQGASPLHF
TRBJ1-1	TRBV6-2/TRBV6-3	.	TRBD1	TGTGCCAGCAGCTTCAGACCACAGGGGAGGCGGACTGAAGCTTTCTTT	CASSFRPQGRRTEAFF
TRBJ2-1	TRBV7-3	.	.	TGTGCCAGCAGCAGACCCGGCGTAGCGGACCGACAGTTCTTC	CASSRPGVADRQFF
TRBJ1-2	TRBV19	.	.	TGTGCCAGTAGTTCTCTATCGTCCGAGAATTATGGCTACACCTTC	CASSSLSSENYGYTF
TRBJ1-5	TRBV6-5	.	TRBD1	TGTGCCAGCAGATCCCAGGGGGGCGGTCAGCCCCAGCATTTT	CASRSQGGGQPQHF
TRBJ1-1	TRBV20-1	.	.	TGCAGTGCTAGTTCGAATGGAGGGAACACTGAAGCTTTCTTT	CSASSNGGNTEAFF
TRBJ1-5	TRBV20-1	.	.	TGCAGTGCTAGTGACGGGGTTAGCAATCAGCCCCAGCATTTT	CSASDGVSNQPQHF
TRBJ1-1	TRBV19	.	TRBD1	TGTGCCAGTAGTTCGGGACAGGGGATCAACACTGAAGCTTTCTTT	CASSSGQGINTEAFF
TRBJ2-1	TRBV5-1	.	.	TGCGCCAGCAGCTTGGCCTGGGACACCTACAATGAGCAGTTCTTC	CASSLAWDTYNEQFF
TRBJ1-2	TRBV10-3	.	.	TGTGCCATCAGTGAGAGCAGGTTGAATGGCTACACCTTC	CAISESRLNGYTF
TRBJ2-3	TRBV28	once	.	TGTGCCAGCACCCGACGCCTGAAAATTCCCAGGGATACGCAGTATTTT	CASTRRLKIPRDTQYF
TRBJ2-1	TRBV7-9	few	TRBD2	TGTGCCAGCAGCTATCCGGGACTAGCGGGGGGGGCGTCCTACAATGAGCAGTTCTTC	CASSYPGLAGGASYNEQFF